A selection of T cell receptor beta chains follows, all from one sample in a study of blood T cell repertoires in COVID-19. Using immunoSEQ multiplex PCR, the repertoire was profiled, and TCRdb retains in-frame clones only, with some absent. The sample holds about 270,000 clones, 85% to 90% seen once. Sequencing input: PBMCs or T cells enriched from blood (not recorded which). The receptors were gathered from a woman aged 18 to 35 who had recovered from COVID-19. Both conserved end residues are part of each CDR3. D genes are given only for firm matches. Some rows have no size entry. The others give once, few or many, or a class for an expanded clone.

CASSQDPGGWGETQYF,TGTGCCAGCAGCCAAGATCCAGGGGGATGGGGAGAGACCCAGTACTTC,TRBD1,TRBV3-1/TRBV3-2,TRBJ2-5,NA
CAWSDRENTEAFF,TGTGCCTGGAGTGACAGGGAGAACACTGAAGCTTTCTTT,NA,TRBV30,TRBJ1-1,NA
CASSLNIAGQGLFEQYF,TGCGCCAGCAGCTTGAATATAGCAGGACAGGGGTTATTCGAGCAGTACTTC,TRBD1,TRBV5-1,TRBJ2-7,NA
CASSLAASGATNEKLFF,TGTGCCAGCAGCCTCGCGGCGTCTGGAGCAACTAATGAAAAACTGTTTTTT,NA,TRBV7-2,TRBJ1-4,NA
CASSLDGGSPNYGYTF,TGTGCCAGCAGCTTAGATGGGGGGAGCCCAAACTATGGCTACACCTTC,NA,TRBV11-2,TRBJ1-2,NA
CSASTGDGYTF,TGCAGCGCATCGACAGGGGATGGCTACACCTTC,TRBD1,TRBV29-1,TRBJ1-2,NA
CASSHQGAKGNTIYF,TGTGCCAGCAGCCACCAGGGGGCGAAGGGAAACACCATATATTTT,TRBD1,TRBV27,TRBJ1-3,NA
CAWSLGTGFAEAFF,TGTGCCTGGAGCCTAGGGACAGGGTTCGCTGAAGCTTTCTTT,TRBD1,TRBV30,TRBJ1-1,NA
CASSPGQALAKNIQYF,TGTGCCAGCAGCCCCGGACAGGCCCTAGCCAAAAACATTCAGTACTTC,TRBD1,TRBV2,TRBJ2-4,once
CATWGQPSGNTIYF,TGTGCCACCTGGGGACAGCCCTCTGGAAACACCATATATTTT,TRBD1,TRBV27,TRBJ1-3,NA
CASSQDKAGLTYGYTF,TGTGCCAGCAGCCAAGATAAAGCAGGGCTTACCTATGGCTACACCTTC,NA,TRBV3-1/TRBV3-2,TRBJ1-2,few
CSVAEILEYDYTF,TGCAGCGTTGCGGAGATTCTCGAGTATGACTACACCTTC,NA,TRBV29-1,TRBJ1-2,NA
CASSFGRDAYQETQYF,TGTGCCAGCAGCTTTGGGCGGGACGCTTACCAAGAGACCCAGTACTTC,NA,TRBV7-9,TRBJ2-5,NA
CASSTGQGNSPLHF,TGTGCCAGCTCGACAGGACAGGGGAATTCACCCCTCCACTTT,TRBD1,TRBV18,TRBJ1-6,NA
CATWDTNYGYTF,TGTGCCACGTGGGACACTAACTATGGCTACACCTTC,NA,TRBV19,TRBJ1-2,NA
CASSELPAVGNQPQHF,TGTGCCAGCAGTGAACTGCCGGCGGTGGGCAATCAGCCCCAGCATTTT,NA,TRBV6-1,TRBJ1-5,NA
CASRNSPSLADTQYF,TGTGCCAGCAGAAATAGCCCCAGCCTGGCAGATACGCAGTATTTT,NA,TRBV6-5,TRBJ2-3,once
CASVVDISNYGYTF,TGCGCCAGCGTAGTAGACATTTCTAACTATGGCTACACCTTC,NA,TRBV10-2,TRBJ1-2,NA
CSVRGERGSGNTIYF,TGCAGCGTTCGGGGTGAACGAGGCTCTGGAAACACCATATATTTT,NA,TRBV29-1,TRBJ1-3,NA
CASSTHGRALGYTF,TGTGCCAGCAGTACACATGGCAGGGCACTCGGCTACACCTTC,NA,TRBV6-5,TRBJ1-2,NA
CASSQTDSRLEPIAKNIQYF,TGCGCCAGCAGCCAAACCGACAGCCGACTAGAGCCCATAGCCAAAAACATTCAGTACTTC,NA,TRBV5-1,TRBJ2-4,NA
CASSAGTGGTTEAFF,TGCGCCAGCAGTGCCGGGACAGGGGGCACTACTGAAGCTTTCTTT,TRBD1,TRBV10-1,TRBJ1-1,once
CASSYSPGGEKLFF,TGTGCCAGCAGTTATTCCCCGGGAGGGGAAAAACTGTTTTTT,NA,TRBV6-5,TRBJ1-4,NA
CASSGGGTSHYEQYF,TGCGCCAGCAGCGGCGGGGGGACTAGCCACTACGAGCAGTACTTC,TRBD2,TRBV5-1,TRBJ2-7,NA
CASSLSGPSYNEQFF,TGTGCCAGCAGCTTGTCAGGGCCCTCCTACAATGAGCAGTTCTTC,NA,TRBV5-5,TRBJ2-1,NA
CASSLARVGQPQHF,TGTGCCAGCAGCTTAGCCAGGGTCGGTCAGCCCCAGCATTTT,NA,TRBV27,TRBJ1-5,NA
CASSFDGGGGYTF,TGTGCCAGCAGCTTTGATGGGGGAGGTGGCTACACCTTC,NA,TRBV7-9,TRBJ1-2,NA
CASSPGTSANYGYTF,TGTGCCAGCTCGCCAGGGACATCAGCTAACTATGGCTACACCTTC,NA,TRBV18,TRBJ1-2,NA